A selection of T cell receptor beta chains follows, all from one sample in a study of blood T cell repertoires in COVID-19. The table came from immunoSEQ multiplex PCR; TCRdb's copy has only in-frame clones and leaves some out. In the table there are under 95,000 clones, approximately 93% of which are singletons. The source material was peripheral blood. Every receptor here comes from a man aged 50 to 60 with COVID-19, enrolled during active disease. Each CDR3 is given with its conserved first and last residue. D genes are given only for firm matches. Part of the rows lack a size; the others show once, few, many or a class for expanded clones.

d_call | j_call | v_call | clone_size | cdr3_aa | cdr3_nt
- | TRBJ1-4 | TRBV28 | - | CASSPPRQVGEKLFF | TGTGCCAGCAGTCCCCCAAGACAGGTGGGGGAAAAACTGTTTTTT
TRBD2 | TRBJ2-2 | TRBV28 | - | CASSPALGGFAGELFF | TGTGCCAGCAGTCCTGCCCTGGGAGGGTTCGCCGGGGAGCTGTTTTTT
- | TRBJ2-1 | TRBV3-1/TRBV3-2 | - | CASSLRTPSNEQFF | TGTGCCAGCAGCCTCCGGACTCCCTCTAATGAGCAGTTCTTC
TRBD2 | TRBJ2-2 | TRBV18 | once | CASSPPGLAGAGTGELFF | TGTGCCAGCTCACCACCGGGACTAGCGGGAGCGGGCACCGGGGAGCTGTTTTTT
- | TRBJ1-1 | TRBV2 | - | CASNPDSLTEAFF | TGTGCCAGCAACCCAGACAGCCTCACTGAAGCTTTCTTT
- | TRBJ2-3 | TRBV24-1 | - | CATPNSRSTDTQYF | TGTGCCACCCCTAACAGCAGGAGCACAGATACGCAGTATTTT
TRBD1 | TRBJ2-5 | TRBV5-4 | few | CASSSTGEGETQYF | TGTGCCAGCAGCTCCACAGGGGAAGGAGAGACCCAGTACTTC
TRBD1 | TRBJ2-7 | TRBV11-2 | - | CASSPTGALYEQYF | TGTGCCAGCAGCCCGACAGGGGCCCTCTACGAGCAGTACTTC
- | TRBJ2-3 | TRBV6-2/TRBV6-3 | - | CASSPQGGTQYF | TGTGCCAGCAGTCCCCAGGGGGGTACGCAGTATTTT
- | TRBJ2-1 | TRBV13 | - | CASSLAGGANEQFF | TGTGCCAGCAGCTTAGCTGGCGGAGCTAATGAGCAGTTCTTC
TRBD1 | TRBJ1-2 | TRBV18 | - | CASSLTGTGVGYTF | TGTGCCAGCTCACTGACCGGGACAGGGGTCGGCTACACCTTC
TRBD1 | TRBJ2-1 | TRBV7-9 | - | CASSPLDRVTYNEQFF | TGTGCCAGCAGCCCCCTGGACAGGGTGACCTACAATGAGCAGTTCTTC
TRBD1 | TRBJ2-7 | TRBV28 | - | CASSPGTGAYEQYF | TGTGCCAGCAGCCCCGGGACAGGGGCGTACGAGCAGTACTTC
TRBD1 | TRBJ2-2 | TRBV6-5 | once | CASRLGQGGTGELFF | TGTGCCAGCAGACTTGGACAGGGAGGTACCGGGGAGCTGTTTTTT
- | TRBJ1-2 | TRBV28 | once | CASSLYRRPVWGYTF | TGTGCCAGCAGTTTGTACAGGCGACCGGTTTGGGGCTACACCTTC
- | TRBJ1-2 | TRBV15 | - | CATSRDQGLAGGYTF | TGTGCCACCAGCAGAGATCAGGGACTCGCCGGGGGCTACACCTTC
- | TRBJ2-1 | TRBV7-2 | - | CASSRQQGSYNEQFF | TGTGCCAGCAGCCGGCAGCAGGGCTCCTACAATGAGCAGTTCTTC
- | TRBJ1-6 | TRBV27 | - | CASTRDFSSYNSPLHF | TGTGCCAGCACCCGGGACTTTAGCTCCTATAATTCACCCCTCCACTTT
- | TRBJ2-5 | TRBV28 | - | CAAAGVETQYF | TGTGCCGCCGCGGGCGTCGAGACCCAGTACTTC
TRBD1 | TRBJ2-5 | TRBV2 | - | CASSSRGLETQYF | TGTGCCAGCAGTAGCAGGGGGCTGGAGACCCAGTACTTC
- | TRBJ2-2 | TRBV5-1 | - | CASASSGELFF | TGCGCCAGCGCTAGCTCCGGGGAGCTGTTTTTT
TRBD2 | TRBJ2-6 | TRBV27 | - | CASTGGSGANVLTF | TGTGCCAGCACCGGGGGGTCTGGGGCCAACGTCCTGACTTTC
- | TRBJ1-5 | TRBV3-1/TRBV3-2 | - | CASSQDVRGGQPQHF | TGTGCCAGCAGCCAAGACGTACGAGGGGGTCAGCCCCAGCATTTT
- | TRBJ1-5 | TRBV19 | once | CASLSGAHQPQHF | TGTGCCAGCCTGTCAGGGGCCCATCAGCCCCAGCATTTT